Shown below are 23 T cell receptor beta chains from a single sample sequenced in a study of CD8 T cells in Susac syndrome. Random hexamers were used to reverse transcribe the RNA input (0.5 to 1 ug). Using its own MiXCR run on the immunoSEQ multiplex PCR reads, TCRdb lists one record per CDR3 protein. Found here are some 47,000 distinct CDR3 sequences, around 92% of them singletons; the top ten hold less than 0.55%. Sequencing was done on a sample of CD8+ T cells from PBMCs. These receptors came from a human donor in good health.

This clonotype was detected only a few times. V and J are TRBV2 and TRBJ2-1; D unresolved. CDR1 is SNHLY, CDR2 FYNNEI, per germline. The CDR3 runs to 12 residues. With 3 bases removed from V and 4 bases from J, the gap between germline ends came to 4 bases. The CDR3 here is CASSEGYNEQFF. The CDR3 bases are TGTGCCAGCAGTGAGGGGTACAATGAGCAGTTCTTC.

The chain employs TRBV7-2 and TRBJ2-1, with 11 bases fitting TRBD2. V dropped 0 bases and J dropped 7; count of bases not matched to a gene: 2. This CDR3 has 15 residues. Germline V gene sequence: CDR1 SGHTA, CDR2 FQGNSA. The CDR3 region has the DNA TGTGCCAGCAGCTTAGCGGCTAGCGGGAGGAATGAGCAGTTCTTC. Protein sequence: CASSLAASGRNEQFF.

The chain uses TRBV27 and TRBJ1-1; TRBD1 might be the D (6 bases). The CDR3 runs 13 residues. CDR1 and CDR2 from the germline V gene are MNHEY and SMNVEV (reference sequence). Trimming left V 3 bases short and J 7 bases short, with 12 bases between. CDR3 loop: CASSFGTFSEAFF. The CDR3 nucleotides are TGTGCCAGCAGTTTCGGGACATTTAGTGAAGCTTTCTTT.

There are a few counts of this clonotype. CDR3 DNA sequence: TGTGCCAGCTCTCGTTACGAGCAGTACTTC. Translation: CASSRYEQYF. This chain uses TRBV28 with TRBJ2-7; D not certain. The germline V gene has CDR1 MDHEN and CDR2 SYDVKM. The CDR3 spans 10 residues. The ends were cut back, 8 bases at V and 4 bases at J, with 6 bases in the middle.

V gene TRBV5-5 combines with J gene TRBJ2-7; D possibly corresponds to TRBD2 (6 bases). Germline CDR1 is SGHKS and CDR2 is YYEKEE (reference sequence). V dropped 0 bases and J dropped 2 bases, with 9 bases sitting between them. The CDR3 length is 14 residues. DNA of the CDR3: TGTGCCAGCAGCTTGGACGCGGGGACCTACGAGCAGTACTTC. Amino acid sequence: CASSLDAGTYEQYF.

The rearrangement uses TRBV7-9 and TRBJ2-5; tentatively, D is TRBD1 or TRBD2 (6 bases each). The V gene's germline CDR1 is SEHNR and CDR2 FQNEAQ (reference sequence). V lost 6 bases, J lost 7 bases, and 27 bases lay in between. CDR3 length: 17 residues. The CDR3 protein is CASSPRLSGGLRVTQYF. In DNA form, the CDR3 reads TGTGCCAGCAGTCCCCGATTGTCCGGGGGCTTACGGGTGACCCAGTACTTC.

The V gene is TRBV27, the J gene TRBJ2-7; 7 bases are shared with TRBD2. The CDR3 length is 14 residues. Germline CDR1 and CDR2: MNHEY and SMNVEV (reference sequence). With V trimmed by 4 bases and J by 0 bases, 3 bases remained unmatched. CDR3 DNA: TGTGCCAGCAGTTCTAAGCGGGACTCCTACGAGCAGTACTTC. Translation gives CASSSKRDSYEQYF.

The DNA for the CDR3 is TGCAGCGTTGAAGATCCGGGTTACGAGCAGTACTTC. This gives the protein CSVEDPGYEQYF. J is TRBJ2-7 and V is TRBV29-1; D gene unclear. Germline V CDR1 and CDR2: SQVTM, ANQGSEA. The CDR3 totals 12 residues. The V gene lost 0 bases and the J gene lost 4 bases, with 7 bases spanning the gap.

The genes are TRBV2 and TRBJ1-2; 7 positions match TRBD1. The germline CDR1 and CDR2 sequences are SNHLY and FYNNEI. Unmatched junction bases numbered 9, after V lost 6 bases and J lost 5 bases. CDR3 length: 14 amino acids. CDR3 DNA: TGTGCCAGCAGACAGTCGGGCAGGGGGTATGGCTACACCTTC. Amino acids: CASRQSGRGYGYTF.

This clonotype was detected a few times. J is TRBJ2-1 and V is TRBV2; D is unresolved. Trimming shortened V by 3 bases and J by 2 bases, and 11 bases separated the two germline ends. CDR1 is SNHLY and CDR2 is FYNNEI in the germline V gene. This CDR3 region has 15 residues. The CDR3 protein is CASSEDRRPYNEQFF. CDR3 nucleotide sequence: TGTGCCAGCAGTGAGGACCGCAGACCCTACAATGAGCAGTTCTTC.

The genes are TRBV7-8 and TRBJ1-5, with D hard to call. CDR1 is SGHVS, CDR2 FQNEAQ, per germline. The germline V and J ends were trimmed by 4 bases and 6 bases, with 16 bases remaining between them. CDR3 length equals 15 residues. As DNA, the CDR3 is TGTGCCAGCAGCTCTTGGGAAGACTCGGGTCAGCCCCAGCATTTT. This sequence encodes CASSSWEDSGQPQHF.

The chain couples TRBV6-6 to TRBJ1-2, with D perhaps TRBD1 (6 bases). Germline V gene data show CDR1 as MNHNY and CDR2 as SVGAGI (reference sequence). Trimming left V 0 bases short and J 6 bases short, with 14 bases between. This CDR3 has 15 amino acids. The CDR3 protein is CASSYSLRGSDGYTF. CDR3 sequence (DNA): TGTGCCAGCAGTTACTCGCTAAGGGGGTCAGATGGCTACACCTTC.

This sequence joins TRBV6-2 or TRBV6-3 and TRBJ2-5, with D perhaps given as TRBD1 or TRBD2 (5 bases each). Germline CDR1 reads MNHEY; CDR2 reads SVGEGT. V lost 8 bases to trimming and J lost 5 bases, with 30 bases between them. The CDR3 contains 18 residues. The CDR3 region is CASRPLHRDAFARETQYF. The CDR3, as DNA: TGTGCCAGCCGCCCGCTTCACCGGGACGCCTTCGCCCGGGAGACCCAGTACTTC.

J is TRBJ1-1 and V is TRBV2, with 7 bases matching TRBD1. The CDR3 is 17 residues long. Trimming cost V 4 bases and J 0 bases; bases outside gene matches: 11. Germline lookup yields CDR1 SNHLY and CDR2 FYNNEI. The CDR3 is CASSGQGGKTMNTEAFF. The DNA for the CDR3 is TGTGCCAGCAGTGGTCAAGGGGGCAAGACCATGAACACTGAAGCTTTCTTT.

This rearrangement joins TRBV27 to TRBJ2-7; the D gene could be TRBD1 or TRBD2 (5 bases each). Trimming took off 3 bases at V and 0 bases at J, with 9 bases between the two ends. CDR3 length equals 14 residues. Germline assignment: CDR1 MNHEY and CDR2 SMNVEV (reference sequence). The CDR3 nucleotides are TGTGCCAGCAGTTTGAGGGGACGCTCCTACGAGCAGTACTTC. Its protein product is CASSLRGRSYEQYF.

The chain combines TRBV11-2 with TRBJ2-7; the D gene is possibly TRBD2 (5 bases). The CDR3 covers 18 residues. V was shortened by 3 bases and J by 2 bases, with 23 bases between the two germline ends. Looked up from germline, CDR1 is SGHAT and CDR2 is FQNNGV. The CDR3 DNA sequence: TGTGCCAGCAGCTTCGGCCCCACCTGGACTGCTGACACCTACGAGCAGTACTTC. Translating gives CASSFGPTWTADTYEQYF. Based on the CDR3 plus reference TRBV11-2 and TRBJ2-7, the full variable domain is EAGVAQSPRYKIIEKRQSVAFWCNPISGHATLYWYQQILGQGPKLLIQFQNNGVVDDSQLPKDRFSAERLKGVDSTLKIQPAKLEDSAVYLCASSFGPTWTADTYEQYFGPGTRLTVT.

The chain couples TRBV4-1 to TRBJ2-7; 10 positions match TRBD2. The CDR3 is 16 amino acids. V shed 2 bases, J shed 3 bases, and the junction held 7 bases outside the gene matches. Per the germline V gene, CDR1 is MGHRA and CDR2 is YSYEKL. CDR3 sequence (DNA): TGCGCCAGCAGCCAAAGAGCAGCGGGAGGGTTCTACGAGCAGTACTTC. Translation gives CASSQRAAGGFYEQYF.

The chain employs TRBV7-9 and TRBJ2-7; tentatively, D is TRBD2 (6 bases). CDR3 length: 16 residues. The germline gives CDR1 SEHNR, CDR2 FQNEAQ (reference sequence). V dropped 2 bases and J dropped 1 base, with 15 bases sitting between them. This CDR3 reads CASSLSRGALSYEQYF. The CDR3 bases are TGTGCCAGCAGCTTATCCCGCGGGGCGTTGTCCTACGAGCAGTACTTC. Using reference TRBV7-9 and TRBJ2-7 for the parts outside the CDR3, the full variable domain is DTGVSQNPRHKITKRGQNVTFRCDPISEHNRLYWYRQTLGQGPEFLTYFQNEAQLEKSRLLSDRFSAERPKGSFSTLEIQRTEQGDSAMYLCASSLSRGALSYEQYFGPGTRLTVT.

The chain joins TRBV20-1 to TRBJ2-1, with 12 positions matching TRBD2. With 5 bases clipped from V and 10 bases from J, the junction kept 18 bases outside the gene matches. This CDR3 region has 17 residues. Germline lookup yields CDR1 DFQATT and CDR2 SNEGSKA (reference sequence). The DNA of the CDR3 is TGCAGTGCTGGAGGAGGGGAGGCTAGCGGGAGGGCGGAGGAGCAGTTCTTC. Residues: CSAGGGEASGRAEEQFF.

The gene calls are TRBV5-8 and TRBJ1-5; weak D call: TRBD1 (5 bases). The CDR3 extends over 15 amino acids. From germline, CDR1 is SGHTS and CDR2 YDEGEE. The V end was cut by 2 bases, the J end by 4 bases, with 13 bases between. The CDR3 is CASSFSQAINQPQHF. In DNA form, the CDR3 reads TGTGCCAGCAGCTTCTCACAGGCTATTAATCAGCCCCAGCATTTT.

This rearrangement joins TRBV10-1 to TRBJ2-5; D may be TRBD2 (5 bases). Germline-derived CDR1 and CDR2 are WNHNN and SYGVQD (reference sequence). V dropped 3 bases and J dropped 3 bases, with 8 bases sitting between them. The CDR3 runs to 13 residues. The chain's CDR3 is CASSEAGEETQYF. The CDR3 nucleotides read TGCGCCAGCAGTGAAGCCGGGGAAGAGACCCAGTACTTC.

This clonotype showed up just once. The V gene is TRBV11-2, the J gene TRBJ2-3; D gene unclear. V gave up 0 bases and J gave up 1 base, with 14 bases separating them. This CDR3 has 17 residues. The germline CDR1 and CDR2 sequences are SGHAT and FQNNGV. The CDR3 is CASSLDQRTAGTDTQYF. The CDR3 region has the DNA TGTGCCAGCAGCTTAGATCAACGGACGGCTGGCACAGATACGCAGTATTTT.

With respect to this clonotype: Mismatch with germline at one junction end may stem from a read error. The chain carries TRBV4-2 and TRBJ2-1; 8 bases align to TRBD2. The CDR3 is 14 residues long. Germline assignment: CDR1 LGHNA and CDR2 YNFKEQ. The CDR3 protein is CASSTGGSSNEQFF. The CDR3 region has the DNA TGTGCCAGCAGCACGGGAGGGTCCTCCAATGAGCAGTTCTTC.